These T cell receptor beta chains were read from a single sample in a study of blood T cell repertoires in COVID-19. Sequencing used immunoSEQ multiplex PCR; TCRdb keeps in-frame clones, though not all of them. The sample lists roughly 200,000 clones, about nine tenths occurring once. Sequencing was carried out using peripheral blood. The receptor set was obtained from a woman aged 30 to 39 with acute or convalescent COVID-19. Both conserved end residues are part of each CDR3. D genes are given only for firm matches. Clone size appears in some rows only: once, few, many, or a class for an expanded clone.

CDR3nt: TGTGCCAGCAGCTTGCGCAGGCAAGAGACCCAGTACTTC
CDR3aa: CASSLRRQETQYF
j_gene: TRBJ2-5
abundance: -
d_gene: -
v_gene: TRBV7-9

CDR3nt: TGTGCCAGCAGCTTTACAGGACTAGGGGGTGGCTACACCTTC
CDR3aa: CASSFTGLGGGYTF
j_gene: TRBJ1-2
abundance: once
d_gene: -
v_gene: TRBV7-9

CDR3nt: TGTGCCTGGAGTGGACTAGCGGGTAGCACAGATACGCAGTATTTT
CDR3aa: CAWSGLAGSTDTQYF
j_gene: TRBJ2-3
abundance: -
d_gene: TRBD2
v_gene: TRBV30

CDR3nt: TGTGCCAGCAGTGAATCTCCTAGCTTCTACAATGAGCAGTTCTTC
CDR3aa: CASSESPSFYNEQFF
j_gene: TRBJ2-1
abundance: few
d_gene: -
v_gene: TRBV25-1

CDR3nt: TGTGCCAGCAGCTTCAGACTAGCGGGAGGGGCAGATACGCAGTATTTT
CDR3aa: CASSFRLAGGADTQYF
j_gene: TRBJ2-3
abundance: -
d_gene: TRBD2
v_gene: TRBV5-4

CDR3nt: TGTGCCAGCAGCTCTAGACAGAAAAACACCGGGGAGCTGTTTTTT
CDR3aa: CASSSRQKNTGELFF
j_gene: TRBJ2-2
abundance: -
d_gene: -
v_gene: TRBV5-4

CDR3nt: TGTGCCAGCTCACCCAATCAGGGTTACGAGCAGTACTTC
CDR3aa: CASSPNQGYEQYF
j_gene: TRBJ2-7
abundance: -
d_gene: -
v_gene: TRBV18

CDR3nt: TGTGCCAGCAGGAATCCGAGCACTGAAGCTTTCTTT
CDR3aa: CASRNPSTEAFF
j_gene: TRBJ1-1
abundance: -
d_gene: -
v_gene: TRBV6-5

CDR3nt: TGTGCCAGCAGCCTGACTCGCGAGGGGCCCCAGCATTTT
CDR3aa: CASSLTREGPQHF
j_gene: TRBJ1-5
abundance: -
d_gene: -
v_gene: TRBV7-2

CDR3nt: TGTGCCACCCGACAGGGTCGGGGGAGCACTGAAGCTTTCTTT
CDR3aa: CATRQGRGSTEAFF
j_gene: TRBJ1-1
abundance: -
d_gene: TRBD1
v_gene: TRBV24-1

CDR3nt: TGTGCCAGCAGCTCAACCGGGACAGGGGGTTACTATGGCTACACCTTC
CDR3aa: CASSSTGTGGYYGYTF
j_gene: TRBJ1-2
abundance: -
d_gene: TRBD1
v_gene: TRBV11-3

CDR3nt: TGCGCCAGCAGCACAGGGACAGCTAGGAACGAAGCTTTCTTT
CDR3aa: CASSTGTARNEAFF
j_gene: TRBJ1-1
abundance: -
d_gene: TRBD1
v_gene: TRBV5-1

CDR3nt: TGCGCCAGCTCCCCGCGCGGCCAAGAGACCCAGTACTTC
CDR3aa: CASSPRGQETQYF
j_gene: TRBJ2-5
abundance: -
d_gene: -
v_gene: TRBV5-1

CDR3nt: TGTGCCAGCAGTGGACTAGCGGGAGTAGACTACAATGAGCAGTTCTTC
CDR3aa: CASSGLAGVDYNEQFF
j_gene: TRBJ2-1
abundance: once
d_gene: TRBD2
v_gene: TRBV27

CDR3nt: TGTGCCAGCACCCAATTGAGGGCACCTAACTATGGCTACACCTTC
CDR3aa: CASTQLRAPNYGYTF
j_gene: TRBJ1-2
abundance: -
d_gene: -
v_gene: TRBV28

CDR3nt: TGTGCCATCAGTGAGGGGGGCAACTCCTACAATGAGCAGTTCTTC
CDR3aa: CAISEGGNSYNEQFF
j_gene: TRBJ2-1
abundance: -
d_gene: -
v_gene: TRBV10-3

CDR3nt: TGTGCCTGGAGTTTGGGACTAGCGGGAGGGGATACGCAGTATTTT
CDR3aa: CAWSLGLAGGDTQYF
j_gene: TRBJ2-3
abundance: -
d_gene: TRBD2
v_gene: TRBV30

CDR3nt: TGTGCCAGCTCCCGGAAGGGGATCACAGATACGCAGTATTTT
CDR3aa: CASSRKGITDTQYF
j_gene: TRBJ2-3
abundance: -
d_gene: -
v_gene: TRBV28

CDR3nt: TGTGCCAGGAGCGACGGCCTGGGGACCCAGTACTTC
CDR3aa: CARSDGLGTQYF
j_gene: TRBJ2-5
abundance: -
d_gene: -
v_gene: TRBV6-5

CDR3nt: TGTGCCAGCAGCTTGGGCCACCCAGTTCCCCTCTATGGCTACACCTTC
CDR3aa: CASSLGHPVPLYGYTF
j_gene: TRBJ1-2
abundance: -
d_gene: -
v_gene: TRBV5-6

CDR3nt: TGTGCCAGCAGTTCGGGGGATGAGCAGTTCTTC
CDR3aa: CASSSGDEQFF
j_gene: TRBJ2-1
abundance: -
d_gene: -
v_gene: TRBV6-2/TRBV6-3

CDR3nt: TGTGCCTGGAGCTCGGGACTCTCCACAGATACGCAGTATTTT
CDR3aa: CAWSSGLSTDTQYF
j_gene: TRBJ2-3
abundance: -
d_gene: -
v_gene: TRBV30

CDR3nt: TGTGCCAGCAGCCCCAAGTTTAGCTCCTACAATGAGCAGTTCTTC
CDR3aa: CASSPKFSSYNEQFF
j_gene: TRBJ2-1
abundance: -
d_gene: -
v_gene: TRBV5-6

CDR3nt: TGTGCCAGCTCACCAATGGACAGGCAAGAGACCCAGTACTTC
CDR3aa: CASSPMDRQETQYF
j_gene: TRBJ2-5
abundance: once
d_gene: TRBD1
v_gene: TRBV18

CDR3nt: TGTGCCATCGGGGCAGGGAATGAAAAACTGTTTTTT
CDR3aa: CAIGAGNEKLFF
j_gene: TRBJ1-4
abundance: once
d_gene: -
v_gene: TRBV10-3

CDR3nt: TGTGCCAGTAGTCCGCGGGGCCTGAACACCGGGGAGCTGTTTTTT
CDR3aa: CASSPRGLNTGELFF
j_gene: TRBJ2-2
abundance: -
d_gene: -
v_gene: TRBV19

CDR3nt: TGTGCCAGCAGTCGGGACAGGGCGGGGGATCAGCCCCAGCATTTT
CDR3aa: CASSRDRAGDQPQHF
j_gene: TRBJ1-5
abundance: -
d_gene: TRBD1
v_gene: TRBV2

CDR3nt: TGTGCCAGCAGTTTGGAGTACCAAGAGACCCAGTACTTC
CDR3aa: CASSLEYQETQYF
j_gene: TRBJ2-5
abundance: -
d_gene: -
v_gene: TRBV27

CDR3nt: TGTGCCAGCAGAGAGACAGACCACACTGAAGCTTTCTTT
CDR3aa: CASRETDHTEAFF
j_gene: TRBJ1-1
abundance: -
d_gene: -
v_gene: TRBV7-9

CDR3nt: TGTGCCAGCAGCCAAGTTTTCCCGTTTGTAGCCAATGAGCAGTTCTTC
CDR3aa: CASSQVFPFVANEQFF
j_gene: TRBJ2-1
abundance: once
d_gene: -
v_gene: TRBV3-1/TRBV3-2

CDR3nt: TGTGCCAGCCGAGAGCGGGAGGGCCTCGAGCAGTACTTC
CDR3aa: CASREREGLEQYF
j_gene: TRBJ2-7
abundance: -
d_gene: TRBD2
v_gene: TRBV2

CDR3nt: TGTGCCAGCAGCTTAGATCGGGGACTAGCGGGACTCGAGCAGTACTTC
CDR3aa: CASSLDRGLAGLEQYF
j_gene: TRBJ2-7
abundance: -
d_gene: TRBD2
v_gene: TRBV11-2

CDR3nt: TGTGCCAGCAGTGAATCAGGGACTAATGCTGAAGCTTTCTTT
CDR3aa: CASSESGTNAEAFF
j_gene: TRBJ1-1
abundance: -
d_gene: -
v_gene: TRBV2

CDR3nt: TGTGCCAGCAGTGAAGAGTCAGGGAAGACCCAGTACTTC
CDR3aa: CASSEESGKTQYF
j_gene: TRBJ2-5
abundance: -
d_gene: -
v_gene: TRBV2

CDR3nt: TGTGCCAGCAGCTTGGCGCGTCTAGCGGGAGAGGATGAGCAGTTCTTC
CDR3aa: CASSLARLAGEDEQFF
j_gene: TRBJ2-1
abundance: few
d_gene: TRBD2
v_gene: TRBV5-4

CDR3nt: TGTGCCAGCAGCCAGGGGGCGCACACCATATATTTT
CDR3aa: CASSQGAHTIYF
j_gene: TRBJ1-3
abundance: -
d_gene: -
v_gene: TRBV3-1/TRBV3-2

CDR3nt: TGTGCCAGCAGTGCAAGTAACAGGGCGGTCTACGAGCAGTACTTC
CDR3aa: CASSASNRAVYEQYF
j_gene: TRBJ2-7
abundance: -
d_gene: -
v_gene: TRBV6-6

CDR3nt: TGTGCCAGTAGTACATTCCGGGACAGGGGAAATCAGCCCCAGCATTTT
CDR3aa: CASSTFRDRGNQPQHF
j_gene: TRBJ1-5
abundance: few
d_gene: TRBD1
v_gene: TRBV19

CDR3nt: TGTGCCAGCAGCGTGGCCGGACAGGGTAACGAGCAGTACTTC
CDR3aa: CASSVAGQGNEQYF
j_gene: TRBJ2-7
abundance: -
d_gene: TRBD1
v_gene: TRBV9

CDR3nt: TGTGCCATCAGTGAAGGGGCAGGACAAGAGACCCAGTACTTC
CDR3aa: CAISEGAGQETQYF
j_gene: TRBJ2-5
abundance: -
d_gene: -
v_gene: TRBV10-3

CDR3nt: TGTGCCTGTGTCCAGGGGGCCTTTGTCACTGAAGCTTTCTTT
CDR3aa: CACVQGAFVTEAFF
j_gene: TRBJ1-1
abundance: -
d_gene: TRBD1
v_gene: TRBV30

CDR3nt: TGTGCCAGTAGCCGAGACCTAGTACAAGAGACCCAGTACTTC
CDR3aa: CASSRDLVQETQYF
j_gene: TRBJ2-5
abundance: -
d_gene: -
v_gene: TRBV19

CDR3nt: TGTGCCAGCAAGGGGACAGGGGACTATGGCTACACCTTC
CDR3aa: CASKGTGDYGYTF
j_gene: TRBJ1-2
abundance: -
d_gene: TRBD1
v_gene: TRBV28

CDR3nt: TGTGCCAGCAGCCAAGGAACGACAGCCGCAACTAATGAAAAACTGTTTTTT
CDR3aa: CASSQGTTAATNEKLFF
j_gene: TRBJ1-4
abundance: -
d_gene: -
v_gene: TRBV4-2

CDR3nt: TGTGCCGCCCAGGGGAGCTCCTATAATTCACCCCTCCACTTT
CDR3aa: CAAQGSSYNSPLHF
j_gene: TRBJ1-6
abundance: -
d_gene: -
v_gene: TRBV28

CDR3nt: TGCGCCAGCAGCTTCGGAGTAGATACGCAGTATTTT
CDR3aa: CASSFGVDTQYF
j_gene: TRBJ2-3
abundance: -
d_gene: -
v_gene: TRBV5-1

CDR3nt: TGTGCCTGGACCACGGGGAACACTGAAGCTTTCTTT
CDR3aa: CAWTTGNTEAFF
j_gene: TRBJ1-1
abundance: -
d_gene: -
v_gene: TRBV30

CDR3nt: TGTGCCAGCAGCCACCTCGGACTTCACGGGAATGAGCAGTTCTTC
CDR3aa: CASSHLGLHGNEQFF
j_gene: TRBJ2-1
abundance: -
d_gene: -
v_gene: TRBV7-9

CDR3nt: TGCGCCAGCAGCACCCGACTAGCGGGTGGGTTCAGCTCCTACAATGAGCAGTTCTTC
CDR3aa: CASSTRLAGGFSSYNEQFF
j_gene: TRBJ2-1
abundance: -
d_gene: TRBD2
v_gene: TRBV4-1

CDR3nt: TGTGCCAGCAGACCACAGGTATCCTCTTGGACCCAGTACTTC
CDR3aa: CASRPQVSSWTQYF
j_gene: TRBJ2-5
abundance: -
d_gene: -
v_gene: TRBV6-5

CDR3nt: TGCGCCAGCAGCTCCCAACAAGAGACCCAGTACTTC
CDR3aa: CASSSQQETQYF
j_gene: TRBJ2-5
abundance: -
d_gene: -
v_gene: TRBV5-1

CDR3nt: TGTAGCACCCACACCGCTGAAGCTTTCTTT
CDR3aa: CSTHTAEAFF
j_gene: TRBJ1-1
abundance: -
d_gene: -
v_gene: TRBV1

CDR3nt: TGTGCCAGCAGGGGACAATTGAACACTGAAGCTTTCTTT
CDR3aa: CASRGQLNTEAFF
j_gene: TRBJ1-1
abundance: -
d_gene: -
v_gene: TRBV28

CDR3nt: TGTGCCTGGAGTGGACTAGCGGGAGCCCTCTACGAGCAGTACTTC
CDR3aa: CAWSGLAGALYEQYF
j_gene: TRBJ2-7
abundance: few
d_gene: TRBD2
v_gene: TRBV30

CDR3nt: TGTGCCACCAGGGATGGAGGACAGCTTTATGGCTACACCTTC
CDR3aa: CATRDGGQLYGYTF
j_gene: TRBJ1-2
abundance: few
d_gene: -
v_gene: TRBV24-1